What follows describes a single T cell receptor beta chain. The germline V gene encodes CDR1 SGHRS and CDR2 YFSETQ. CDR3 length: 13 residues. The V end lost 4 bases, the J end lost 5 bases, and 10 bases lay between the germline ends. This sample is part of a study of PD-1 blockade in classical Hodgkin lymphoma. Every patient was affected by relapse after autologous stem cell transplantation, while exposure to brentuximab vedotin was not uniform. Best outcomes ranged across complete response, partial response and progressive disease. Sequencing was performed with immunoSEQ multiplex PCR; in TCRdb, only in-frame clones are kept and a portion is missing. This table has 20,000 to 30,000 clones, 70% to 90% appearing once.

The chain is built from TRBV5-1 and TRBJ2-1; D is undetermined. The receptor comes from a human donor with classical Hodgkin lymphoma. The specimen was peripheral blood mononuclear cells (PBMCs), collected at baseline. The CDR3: CASSRTSDNEQFF. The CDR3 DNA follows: TGCGCCAGCAGCCGGACCTCAGACAATGAGCAGTTCTTC.